The next 26 T cell receptor beta chains were all read from a single sample in a study of regulatory and conventional T cells in RAG deficiency. Genomic DNA came from blood conventional CD4+ T cells gated CD25-low CD127-high. Repertoires were generated with immunoSEQ multiplex PCR, while TCRdb's copy carries only in-frame clones and drops some. The sample lists roughly 30,000 clones, approximately 96% occurring once. A further study also used this sample, focusing on regulatory T cells. As that report states: Amplification used 52 TRBV primers and 13 TRBJ primers.

The sequencing input was CD25- CD4+ T cells sorted from blood. The receptor source for this set is a human donor in good health.

The J gene is TRBJ2-6, the V gene TRBV7-3; D may be TRBD2 (6 bases). CDR1 is SGHTA, CDR2 FQGTGA, per germline. The CDR3 totals 19 residues. Trimming removed 6 bases at V and 0 bases at J, with 21 bases between. The CDR3 is CASSPWEVNTLSGANVLTF. As DNA, the CDR3 is TGTGCCAGCAGTCCCTGGGAGGTTAACACCCTCTCTGGGGCCAACGTCCTGACTTTC. The full variable domain, its missing parts supplied by reference TRBV7-3 and TRBJ2-6, is GAGVSQTPSNKVTEKGKYVELRCDPISGHTALYWYRQSLGQGPEFLIYFQGTGAADDSGLPNDRFFAVRPEGSVSTLKIQRTERGDSAVYLCASSPWEVNTLSGANVLTFGAGSRLTVL.

Only one count was recorded for this clone. The rearrangement joins TRBV5-6 to TRBJ2-1; the match to TRBD2 covers 11 bases. V gave up 0 bases and J gave up 6 bases; unmatched junction bases: 5. The CDR3 contains 16 residues. Germline loops: CDR1 SGHDT, CDR2 YYEEEE. The CDR3 loop reads CASSLVGLAGGNEQFF. CDR3 DNA: TGTGCCAGCAGCTTGGTAGGTCTAGCGGGAGGCAATGAGCAGTTCTTC.

The genes are TRBV6-1 and TRBJ2-7; D perhaps matches TRBD2 (6 bases). The CDR3 has 12 amino acids. V was pared by 6 bases and J by 2 bases, with 8 bases between. Germline V gene sequence: CDR1 MNHNS, CDR2 SASEGT. The CDR3 reads CASREGPYEQYF. In nucleotides, the CDR3 is TGTGCCAGCAGGGAGGGACCCTACGAGCAGTACTTC.

The chain is built from TRBV7-2 and TRBJ1-5; no firm D call. With 2 bases removed from V and 2 bases from J, the gap between germline ends came to 13 bases. CDR1 is SGHTA, CDR2 FQGNSA, per germline. The length of the CDR3 is 16 residues. The CDR3 is CASSLSRVGGNQPQHF. In DNA form, the CDR3 reads TGTGCCAGCAGCTTAAGTCGGGTCGGCGGCAATCAGCCCCAGCATTTT. Full variable domain (outside the CDR3, taken from reference TRBV7-2 and TRBJ1-5): GAGVSQSPSNKVTEKGKDVELRCDPISGHTALYWYRQSLGQGLEFLIYFQGNSAPDKSGLPSDRFSAERTGGSVSTLTIQRTQQEDSAVYLCASSLSRVGGNQPQHFGDGTRLSIL.

The chain links TRBV6-5 to TRBJ1-2, with D hard to call. The V and J ends lost 2 bases and 0 bases respectively, with 10 bases between them. The CDR3 is 15 residues long. CDR1 is MNHEY, CDR2 SVGAGI, per germline. The CDR3 DNA follows: TGTGCCAGCAGTTACGATCAGGCGTCTAACTATGGCTACACCTTC. The encoded protein is CASSYDQASNYGYTF.

The chain has TRBV19 and TRBJ1-4, with 7 bases lining up with TRBD1. Looked up from germline, CDR1 is LNHDA and CDR2 is SQIVND (reference sequence). CDR3 size: 15 residues. Germline trimming cut 2 bases from V and 4 bases from J; bases unmatched to any gene: 4. CDR3: CASSIYRGFNEKLFF. CDR3 DNA: TGTGCCAGTAGTATATACAGGGGTTTTAATGAAAAACTGTTTTTT. The entire variable domain, with the rest obtained from reference TRBV19 and TRBJ1-4, is as follows: DGGITQSPKYLFRKEGQNVTLSCEQNLNHDAMYWYRQDPGQGLRLIYYSQIVNDFQKGDIAEGYSVSREKKESFPLTVTSAQKNPTAFYLCASSIYRGFNEKLFFGSGTQLSVL.

This chain links TRBV11-2 with TRBJ2-5, with 7 bases aligning to TRBD1. TRBJ2-7 matches the DNA end more closely, so the J call is doubtful. This CDR3 has 13 amino acids. CDR1 is SGHAT, CDR2 FQNNGV, per germline. CDR3 nucleotides: TGTGCCAGCCGCGTAGGACAGGCCTACGAGCAGTACTTC. This gives the protein CASRVGQAYEQYF.

The chain is built from TRBV30 and TRBJ2-7, with a tentative D call TRBD2 (6 bases). This CDR3 comprises 15 residues. Trimming took off 2 bases at V and 0 bases at J, with 14 bases between the two ends. Looked up from germline, CDR1 is GTSNPN and CDR2 is SVGIG (reference sequence). Written as DNA, the CDR3 is TGTGCCTGGAGTCGGGGGACCGACTTCTCCTACGAGCAGTACTTC. The encoded protein is CAWSRGTDFSYEQYF. Supplemented by reference TRBV30 and TRBJ2-7, the full variable domain reads SQTIHQWPATLVQPVGSPLSLECTVEGTSNPNLYWYRQAAGRGLQLLFYSVGIGQISSEVPQNLSASRPQDRQFILSSKKLLLSDSGFYLCAWSRGTDFSYEQYFGPGTRLTVT.

The V gene is TRBV6-5, the J gene TRBJ1-4, with D possibly TRBD1 on 6 matching bases. The V gene's germline CDR1 is MNHEY and CDR2 SVGAGI. Trimming removed 2 bases from V and 3 bases from J, with 13 bases in between. The length of the CDR3 is 16 residues. CDR3: CASSYGRTDANEKLFF. The CDR3 nucleotides read TGTGCCAGCAGTTACGGTCGGACAGACGCTAATGAAAAACTGTTTTTT.

This chain connects TRBV5-4 to TRBJ2-3; the D gene is possibly TRBD2 (7 bases). Germline loops: CDR1 SGHNT, CDR2 YYREEE (reference sequence). This CDR3 has 15 residues. The ends were cut back, 4 bases at V and 4 bases at J, with 16 bases in the middle. The CDR3 nucleotides are TGTGCCAGCAGCGGGGGGGCGTTGGTGGCAGATACGCAGTATTTT. This translates into CASSGGALVADTQYF.

Concerning this clone: An end of the junction differs from the germline gene, which may be a read error. The chain has TRBV9 and TRBJ2-5, with D possibly matching TRBD1 (5 bases). In germline, CDR1 is SGDLS, CDR2 YYNGEE. CDR3 length equals 14 residues. CDR3 region: CASTVGQGLETQYF. For the CDR3, the DNA is TGTGCCAGCACCGTAGGTCAGGGTCTGGAGACCCAGTACTTC.

The J gene is TRBJ2-3, the V gene TRBV5-6; 8 bases fit TRBD2. Germline CDR1 reads SGHDT; CDR2 reads YYEEEE. J lost 4 bases, V lost 2 bases, and 6 bases had no gene match. The CDR3 extends over 15 amino acids. CDR3 residues: CASSFAGRGADTQYF. The CDR3 bases are TGTGCCAGCAGCTTCGCTGGGCGGGGGGCAGATACGCAGTATTTT.

The V and J genes are TRBV6-1 and TRBJ1-1; unclear D gene. The CDR3 has 13 residues. Germline lookup yields CDR1 MNHNS and CDR2 SASEGT. Trimming cost V 6 bases and J 3 bases, with 11 bases left between them. This CDR3 reads CASRLVVDTEAFF. The CDR3 DNA follows: TGTGCCAGCAGACTCGTGGTGGACACTGAAGCTTTCTTT.

The rearrangement uses TRBV6-6 and TRBJ1-5; 7 bases map to TRBD1. The ends lost 6 bases at V and 4 bases at J; junction bases unmatched: 3. The germline V gene has CDR1 MNHNY and CDR2 SVGAGI (reference sequence). This CDR3 is built from 13 residues. The CDR3 sequence: CASSPQGNQPQHF. The DNA of the CDR3 is TGTGCCAGCAGCCCACAGGGGAATCAGCCCCAGCATTTT.

The chain carries TRBV7-2 and TRBJ2-2; 8 bases map to TRBD2. The CDR3 runs 17 residues. J gave up 6 bases and V 4 bases, and 13 bases lay outside the gene matches. CDR1 and CDR2 (germline): SGHTA, FQGNSA. The CDR3: CASSSTIAGPRPGELFF. For the CDR3, the DNA is TGTGCCAGCAGCTCGACTATAGCGGGGCCACGCCCCGGGGAGCTGTTTTTT.

This chain uses TRBV7-8 with TRBJ1-1, with D perhaps matching TRBD1 (6 bases). This CDR3 comprises 14 residues. Between the trimmed V and J ends, which lost 1 base and 2 bases, there was a span of 8 bases. Per germline, CDR1 SGHVS and CDR2 FQNEAQ. The CDR3 is CASSLGGPNTEAFF. The CDR3 nucleotides read TGTGCCAGCAGCTTAGGGGGGCCTAACACTGAAGCTTTCTTT.

J is TRBJ2-1 and V is TRBV7-3, with D perhaps matching TRBD1 (8 bases). Deletions cut 5 bases from V and 12 bases from J, with 23 bases between. The CDR3 covers 15 residues. The V gene's germline CDR1 is SGHTA and CDR2 FQGTGA. CDR3 sequence: CASSRGTGAGVRQFF. CDR3 nucleotides: TGTGCCAGCAGCCGTGGGACAGGCGCGGGAGTCCGGCAGTTCTTC. Based on the CDR3 plus reference TRBV7-3 and TRBJ2-1, the full variable domain is GAGVSQTPSNKVTEKGKYVELRCDPISGHTALYWYRQSLGQGPEFLIYFQGTGAADDSGLPNDRFFAVRPEGSVSTLKIQRTERGDSAVYLCASSRGTGAGVRQFFGPGTRLTVL.

The chain has TRBV6-1 and TRBJ2-5; the match to TRBD1 covers 8 bases. CDR3 length: 14 residues. Germline CDR1 MNHNS, CDR2 SASEGT. J gave up 2 bases and V 4 bases, and 3 bases lay outside the gene matches. The CDR3, as DNA: TGTGCCAGCAGTGGAAACAGGGGGCAAGAGACCCAGTACTTC. Amino acids: CASSGNRGQETQYF.

The chain uses TRBV29-1 and TRBJ2-5; 13 positions match TRBD2. V lost 7 bases to trimming and J lost 4 bases; unmatched junction nucleotides: 9. This CDR3 has 15 residues. Germline V gives CDR1 SQVTM, CDR2 ANQGSEA. CDR3: CSAQGLAGALETQYF. As DNA, the CDR3 is TGCAGCGCTCAAGGACTAGCGGGAGCTCTAGAGACCCAGTACTTC. Complete variable domain (other parts from reference TRBV29-1 and TRBJ2-5): SAVISQKPSRDICQRGTSLTIQCQVDSQVTMMFWYRQQPGQSLTLIATANQGSEATYESGFVIDKFPISRPNLTFSTLTVSNMSPEDSSIYLCSAQGLAGALETQYFGPGTRLLVL.

The rearrangement uses TRBV7-2 and TRBJ2-7; D gene uncertain. The CDR3 runs 12 residues. Germline values: CDR1 SGHTA, CDR2 FQGNSA. Between the trimmed V and J ends, which lost 6 bases and 4 bases, there was a span of 10 bases. Here the CDR3 DNA reads TGTGCCAGCAGTTCCCCGAGATACGAGCAGTACTTC. Translation gives CASSSPRYEQYF.

CDR3 coding DNA: TGTGCCAGCAGCCCGAGCCCCTTAGTACCCGGGGAGCTGTTTTTT. It specifies CASSPSPLVPGELFF. V usage is TRBV9 and J usage is TRBJ2-2; D gene ambiguous. Trimming shortened V by 4 bases and J by 6 bases, and 16 bases separated the two germline ends. This CDR3 contains 15 residues. The V gene's germline CDR1 is SGDLS and CDR2 YYNGEE.

The genes are TRBV7-8 and TRBJ1-1; 7 positions agree with TRBD1. The J segment lost 5 bases and the V segment lost 4 bases, leaving 4 bases of the junction unmatched. The germline CDR1 and CDR2 sequences are SGHVS and FQNEAQ. This CDR3 region has 13 residues. The CDR3 here is CASSSDRETEAFF. The CDR3 coding sequence is TGTGCCAGCAGCTCCGACAGGGAGACTGAAGCTTTCTTT.

The genes are TRBV12-2 and TRBJ2-7; the table gives TRBD1 as D, unverified against the DNA. TRBV12-2 is tagged as a pseudogene. The CDR3 sequence is 17 residues long. CDR3 amino acids: CASRTPLGTGAQYEQYF. The DNA for the CDR3 is TGTGCAAGTCGCACACCACTTGGTACAGGGGCGCAATACGAGCAGTACTTC.

This chain uses TRBV29-1 with TRBJ1-2; the D is unclear. CDR3 size: 13 residues. Looked up from germline, CDR1 is SQVTM and CDR2 is ANQGSEA. V was shortened by 3 bases and J by 4 bases, with 12 bases between the two germline ends. CDR3 sequence (DNA): TGCAGCGTTGAGGGCCCTGGCCCCTATGGCTACACCTTC. This encodes CSVEGPGPYGYTF.

This clone has only one observation. This chain connects TRBV11-2 to TRBJ2-5, with 8 bases that match TRBD1. The CDR3 totals 14 residues. The V gene's germline CDR1 is SGHAT and CDR2 FQNNGV. V lost 5 bases, J lost 3 bases, and 5 bases stayed unmatched. CDR3 sequence: CASSIQGAKETQYF. The CDR3 DNA is TGTGCCAGCAGCATCCAGGGGGCCAAAGAGACCCAGTACTTC.

V and J are TRBV4-1 and TRBJ1-2; 9 bases are a match to TRBD1. The CDR3 covers 14 residues. V was pared by 1 base and J by 7 bases, with 4 bases of the junction left unmatched. The germline CDR1 and CDR2 sequences are MGHRA and YSYEKL. The CDR3 bases are TGCGCCAGCAGCCAAGGGACAGGGGTGGGTGGCTACACCTTC. This encodes CASSQGTGVGGYTF.